This T cell receptor (beta chain) emerged from a study of regulatory T cells in long-lasting Graves disease (dated by TCRdb to 2020 to 2022). About the study as a whole: Persistent Graves' disease meant more than 5 years of antithyroid drug treatment with TSH receptor autoantibodies that stayed positive. A total of approximately 35 samples were covered by TCR sequencing, comprising around 13 persistent and approximately 20 newly diagnosed Graves' disease patients. This study used TCR sequencing and RNA sequencing of peripheral blood to compare persistent Graves' disease patients against newly diagnosed Graves' disease patients. On average, persistent Graves' disease patients in the clinical cohort had been on antithyroid drugs for about 9.7 years. The study was registered as a clinical trial and conducted in China.

What the authors observed across the whole study: Persistent Graves' disease patients showed lower TCR Shannon entropy and fewer highly expanded clones than newly diagnosed patients, suggesting clonal expansion. Preferential use of TRBV28, TRBJ1-2 and TRBJ2-5 was observed in persistent disease, whereas TRBV20-1 and TRBJ2-1 were favored in newly diagnosed disease. Sequencing and analysis were limited to the TCR beta chain. Persistent patients shared more public clonotypes among themselves (around 2,800) than newly diagnosed patients did (more than 950). Peripheral blood alone was examined, since thyroid tissue, which constituted the primary lesion, could not be accessed. As a limitation, the authors acknowledged that the small sample size may reduce accuracy.

The library was prepared using multiplex PCR. Sequencing used an Illumina HiSeq 4000. TCR beta libraries were built with iRepertoire HTBI primers and Arm-PCR amplification of CDR3 regions. Before sequencing, the PCR products went through gel purification. The source study handled its data this way. A total of fewer than 80 TRBV and under 15 TRBJ segments were identified across samples and were used for gene usage analysis of CDR3 amino acid clonotypes. COPE and FqMerger were used to merge filtered high-quality paired reads into contigs. Contigs were aligned with BLAST to IMGT TRBV, TRBD and TRBJ reference genes, and CDR3 was defined per IMGT. Clonotypes above 0.1% frequency were classified as highly expanded clones. Shannon entropy served as the measure of repertoire diversity, while the Gini coefficient captured V-J evenness. A clonotype found in more than one individual was treated as public. The public sequencing data were trimmed at Q25 with fastp and processed into clonotypes with MiXCR by TCRdb, which kept only in-frame beta chains. Records with the same CDR3 protein are collapsed into one entry carrying the most frequent genes and DNA. None of the V and J calls come from the authors' own analysis; TCRdb made them. This sample comprises about 430,000 distinct CDR3 sequences, roughly 23% of them detected only once. Around 15% of the sample is taken by the ten largest.

This sample's time point label indicates: persistent/refractory GD, antithyroid drugs over 5 years with positive TRAb. RNA was extracted from PBMCs in TRIzol for both TCR sequencing and RNA sequencing. The diagnosis of Graves' disease followed American Thyroid Association guidelines. Patients for the study were recruited at an endocrinology department in Xi'an, China. Each patient gave 8.5 to 9.5 milliliters of peripheral blood, collected in an EDTA anticoagulant tube. Ficoll Paque Plus density gradient separation was used to isolate PBMCs, and no further T cell sorting was performed. An Agilent 2100 Bioanalyzer and agarose gel were used to check RNA quality, while a NanoDrop 2000 measured RNA concentration. For CDR1 and CDR2, the germline V gene lists MDHEN and SYDVKM. Germline trimming amounts to 4 bases on V and 0 bases on J, with 3 as the count of junction bases outside the gene matches. From the cysteine through the phenylalanine, the CDR3 covers 14 amino acids. The retained sequence is limited to the CDR3, 42 bases, with the frame set at the first base.

This clonotype was seen repeatedly, ten times or more. Its antigen is currently not known. The record has no base qualities; no much larger clone is one base away. Recombination joined TRBV28 with TRBJ2-7, and TRBD2 matches 7 of the central bases. The receptor's source is a female donor with Graves disease. Specimen: peripheral blood mononuclear cells (PBMCs), collected when the disease was refractory, from a patient treated with antithyroid drugs. The DNA sequence is given as TGTGCCAGCAGTTCCGGGGGGAGCTCCTACGAGCAGTACTTC. It is translated as CASSSGGSSYEQYF. Where the CDR3 stops, the reference TRBV28 and TRBJ2-7 genes take over; the full variable domain is DVKVTQSSRYLVKRTGEKVFLECVQDMDHENMFWYRQDPGLGLRLIYFSYDVKMKEKGDIPEGYSVSREKKERFSLILESASTNQTSMYLCASSSGGSSYEQYFGPGTRLTVT.